Each of the 27 T cell receptor beta chains below was sequenced from the same sample in a study of shared clonotypes between healthy human individuals (dated by TCRdb to 2020 to 2022). CD8 naive samples were CD45RO-negative cells positively selected for CCR7, giving a CD45RA+CCR7+ population that excluded TemRA cells. Library construction relied on the immunoSEQ multiplex PCR assay. TCRdb holds this immuneACCESS table with in-frame rearrangements only. Some clones are missing; in checked studies, unresolved V genes explain under half, and the rest has no known cause. The sample yields hundreds of thousands of clones; around 96% were counted once. The top ten clonotypes cover around 0.1% of the sample. Source material: naive CD8+ T cells sorted from blood. Read against the paper, the sample's cell subset or site label means: CD45RA+CCR7+. These receptor sequences come from a woman in her 30s in good health.

The chain uses TRBV11-2 and TRBJ2-5, with D unresolved. TRBJ2-7 matches the DNA end more closely, so the J call is doubtful. CDR3 length: 15 amino acids. CDR1 is SGHAT, CDR2 FQNNGV, per germline. The CDR3 sequence: CASSVGAIGGYEQYF. In DNA, the CDR3 is TGTGCCAGCAGCGTCGGCGCCATAGGTGGATACGAGCAGTACTTC.

This sequence joins TRBV4-1 and TRBJ2-1; 8 bases line up with TRBD2. This CDR3 has 13 residues. V shed 0 bases, J shed 15 bases, and the junction held 7 bases outside the gene matches. Per germline, CDR1 MGHRA and CDR2 YSYEKL. The CDR3: CASSQEQREYLFF. The CDR3 DNA reads TGCGCCAGCAGCCAAGAACAGCGGGAGTACCTGTTCTTC.

The chain recombines TRBV28 with TRBJ2-5; unclear D gene. The CDR3 is 14 residues long. CDR1 is MDHEN, CDR2 SYDVKM, per germline. The ends were cut back, 6 bases at V and 2 bases at J, with 13 bases in the middle. CDR3 region: CASRTDGYQETQYF. In DNA, the CDR3 is TGTGCCAGCAGGACGGACGGGTATCAAGAGACCCAGTACTTC.

The chain joins TRBV11-2 to TRBJ1-3, with a tentative D call TRBD1 (6 bases). V was clipped by 6 bases and J by 0 bases, with 9 bases between them. The V gene's germline CDR1 is SGHAT and CDR2 FQNNGV. The CDR3 has 14 amino acids. CDR3 in DNA: TGTGCCAGCAGTAGACAGGACTCTGGAAACACCATATATTTT. Translating it yields CASSRQDSGNTIYF.

The rearrangement uses TRBV18 and TRBJ2-7; D is unresolved. Germline V gives CDR1 KGHSH, CDR2 LQKENI. The V end was cut by 6 bases, the J end by 2 bases, with 8 bases between. CDR3 length: 12 amino acids. CDR3 sequence (DNA): TGTGCCAGCTCCGATGGGGCCTACGAGCAGTACTTC. Translation gives CASSDGAYEQYF.

The V and J genes are TRBV5-6 and TRBJ2-1; maybe TRBD2 (6 bases). V gave up 4 bases and J gave up 0 bases, with 14 bases separating them. The CDR3 extends over 16 amino acids. Per the germline V gene, CDR1 is SGHDT and CDR2 is YYEEEE. DNA of the CDR3: TGTGCCAGCAGCCTGGGCGGGGACGGCTCCTACAATGAGCAGTTCTTC. Its protein product is CASSLGGDGSYNEQFF.

The rearrangement joins TRBV6-5 to TRBJ2-7, with 8 bases aligning to TRBD1. The CDR3 runs to 15 residues. Germline CDR1 is MNHEY and CDR2 is SVGAGI. The J segment lost 0 bases and the V segment lost 2 bases, leaving 3 bases of the junction unmatched. CDR3 loop: CASSYGQGGSYEQYF. The CDR3 DNA is TGTGCCAGCAGTTACGGACAGGGTGGCTCCTACGAGCAGTACTTC.

This clone appeared once. The gene calls are TRBV5-1 and TRBJ2-5; TRBD1 matches at 7 bases. The J call may not be correct, given that the DNA end is closer to TRBJ2-7. This CDR3 has 13 amino acids. Germline CDR1 and CDR2: SGHRS and YFSETQ. CDR3 DNA: TGCGCCAGCAGCTTGGAGACAGGGTACGAGCAGTACTTC. It is translated as CASSLETGYEQYF.

This CDR3 is CASSEDTYNEQFF. In DNA form, the CDR3 reads TGTGCCAGCAGCGAGGACACCTACAATGAGCAGTTCTTC. This chain connects TRBV7-9 to TRBJ2-1, with a weak D call TRBD1 (5 bases). This CDR3 region has 13 residues. Between the trimmed V and J ends, which lost 5 bases and 2 bases, there was a span of 7 bases. Germline assignment: CDR1 SEHNR and CDR2 FQNEAQ (reference sequence).

The chain links TRBV6-1 to TRBJ1-2, with 9 bases identical to TRBD1. This CDR3 spans 13 amino acids. From germline, CDR1 is MNHNS and CDR2 SASEGT. With V trimmed by 6 bases and J by 8 bases, 7 bases remained unmatched. CDR3 protein: CASRKDRGEGYTF. CDR3 bases: TGTGCCAGCAGGAAGGACAGGGGCGAGGGCTACACCTTC.

As for this clone: The same CDR3 also results from other DNA sequences found in this sample. The chain uses TRBV9 and TRBJ2-5; 7 bases are a match to TRBD2. TRBJ2-7 explains the end of the DNA better; the J call may be wrong. The CDR3 loop spans 14 amino acids. Germline V CDR1 and CDR2: SGDLS, YYNGEE. In DNA, the CDR3 is TGTGCCAGCAGCGTAGGTGGCGGGAGTGACGAGCAGTACTTC. Its translation is CASSVGGGSDEQYF.

This clone was recorded a few times. This specimen includes other DNA sequences encoding the same CDR3. V usage is TRBV5-4 and J usage is TRBJ2-7, with D unclear. Germline CDR1 reads SGHNT; CDR2 reads YYREEE (reference sequence). Trimming shortened V by 4 bases and J by 3 bases, and 5 bases separated the two germline ends. The CDR3 sequence is 11 residues long. CDR3 sequence: CASSTDYEQYF. As DNA, the CDR3 is TGTGCCAGCAGCACAGACTACGAGCAGTACTTC.

The CDR3 loop is CASATGSYEQYF. DNA of the CDR3: TGTGCCAGCGCCACAGGATCCTACGAGCAGTACTTC. The chain couples TRBV27 to TRBJ2-7; D perhaps matches TRBD1 (5 bases). Trimming took off 8 bases at V and 1 base at J, with 9 bases between the two ends. The CDR3 length is 12 residues. The germline CDR1 and CDR2 sequences are MNHEY and SMNVEV (reference sequence).

The V and J genes are TRBV27 and TRBJ2-3; D is unclear. This CDR3 is built from 15 residues. CDR1 MNHEY and CDR2 SMNVEV come from the germline V gene (reference sequence). V lost 0 bases and J 0 bases, leaving 7 bases between the germline ends. CDR3 protein: CASSLSPVSTDTQYF. CDR3 DNA: TGTGCCAGCAGTTTATCTCCGGTTAGCACAGATACGCAGTATTTT.

The gene calls are TRBV13 and TRBJ2-1, with 14 bases lining up with TRBD2. The germline V gene encodes CDR1 PRHDT and CDR2 FYEKMQ (reference sequence). V trimming: 3 bases; J trimming: 5 bases; junction bases outside the gene matches: 15. This CDR3 has 20 amino acids. The CDR3 here is CASSLGLAGVRVPNNNEQFF. The CDR3 coding sequence is TGTGCCAGCAGCTTGGGACTAGCGGGAGTGAGGGTCCCCAATAACAATGAGCAGTTCTTC.

CDR3 protein: CASKIQGAGNEQYF. The DNA of the CDR3 is TGTGCCAGCAAGATACAGGGGGCAGGTAACGAGCAGTACTTC. The genes are TRBV28 and TRBJ2-7; 9 bases map to TRBD1. CDR1 and CDR2 from the germline V gene are MDHEN and SYDVKM. Germline trimming cut 7 bases from V and 5 bases from J; bases unmatched to any gene: 9. The CDR3 contains 14 residues.

The gene calls are TRBV13 and TRBJ2-1; unclear D gene. Germline CDR1 reads PRHDT; CDR2 reads FYEKMQ (reference sequence). V was clipped by 11 bases and J by 5 bases, with 16 bases between them. The CDR3 totals 13 residues. The DNA of the CDR3 is TGTGCCTCCTCCGGGCAGCCTAACAATGAGCAGTTCTTC. Its translation is CASSGQPNNEQFF.

V gene TRBV7-9 combines with J gene TRBJ2-5; maybe TRBD2 (5 bases). The V gene lost 5 bases and the J gene lost 3 bases, with 13 bases spanning the gap. CDR3 length: 14 amino acids. The V gene's germline CDR1 is SEHNR and CDR2 FQNEAQ (reference sequence). This CDR3 is CASSGSSWKETQYF. Here the CDR3 DNA reads TGTGCCAGCAGCGGGAGTTCTTGGAAAGAGACCCAGTACTTC.

A few counts support this clone. The chain carries TRBV25-1 and TRBJ1-1; D not certain. The V and J ends lost 8 bases and 1 base respectively, with 8 bases between them. The CDR3 spans 12 residues. The V gene's germline CDR1 is MGHDK and CDR2 SYGVNS. The CDR3 DNA is TGTGCCAGCGGCGAGGAGAACACTGAAGCTTTCTTT. Translating gives CASGEENTEAFF.

The chain recombines TRBV6-1 with TRBJ1-5; D gene unclear. Germline V gene lookup returns CDR1 MNHNS and CDR2 SASEGT. V lost 3 bases and J 0 bases, leaving 6 bases between the germline ends. The CDR3 sequence is 14 residues long. CDR3 protein: CASSDVPSNQPQHF. CDR3 nucleotides: TGTGCCAGCAGTGATGTTCCTAGCAATCAGCCCCAGCATTTT.

The V gene is TRBV28, the J gene TRBJ2-7; D ambiguous. With 4 bases removed from V and 3 bases from J, the gap between germline ends came to 7 bases. There are 12 residues in the CDR3. The germline V gene has CDR1 MDHEN and CDR2 SYDVKM. CDR3 coding DNA: TGTGCCAGCAGTTACTTCTACTACGAGCAGTACTTC. Translated: CASSYFYYEQYF.

About this clone itself: In the same sample, other DNA sequences code for this CDR3. The genes are TRBV5-1 and TRBJ2-1, with unresolved D. V lost 0 bases and J lost 9, with 4 bases in between. The CDR3 consists of 11 residues. Per the germline V gene, CDR1 is SGHRS and CDR2 is YFSETQ. CDR3 DNA sequence: TGCGCCAGCAGCTTGGCCTCTGAGCAGTTCTTC. Amino acids: CASSLASEQFF.

The chain couples TRBV7-9 to TRBJ2-1; D uncertain. The CDR3 consists of 16 residues. Germline V gene sequence: CDR1 SEHNR, CDR2 FQNEAQ (reference sequence). V shed 4 bases and J shed 5 bases, with 18 bases lying between them. The CDR3 is CASSYRGARVHNEQFF. The CDR3 DNA reads as TGTGCCAGCAGCTACCGTGGAGCCCGAGTCCACAATGAGCAGTTCTTC.

This chain uses TRBV16 with TRBJ2-2; D possibly corresponds to TRBD2 (6 bases). The CDR3 extends over 15 amino acids. V lost 1 base, J lost 11 bases, and 17 bases lay in between. Germline loops: CDR1 KGHSY, CDR2 FQNENV. CDR3 sequence reads: CASSQWGPAGGELFF. As DNA, the CDR3 is TGTGCCAGCAGCCAATGGGGCCCAGCCGGGGGAGAGCTGTTTTTT.

This sequence joins TRBV20-1 and TRBJ1-1, with 7 bases that match TRBD1. The CDR3 totals 10 residues. V gave up 3 bases and J gave up 8 bases; unmatched junction bases: 0. In germline, CDR1 is DFQATT, CDR2 SNEGSKA (reference sequence). CDR3 sequence: CSARDREAFF. In nucleotides, the CDR3 is TGCAGTGCTAGGGACAGGGAAGCTTTCTTT.

The chain couples TRBV6-1 to TRBJ2-1; a possible D gene is TRBD2 (6 bases). CDR1 MNHNS and CDR2 SASEGT come from the germline V gene. The V and J ends lost 8 bases and 8 bases respectively, with 16 bases between them. CDR3 size: 13 residues. The CDR3, as DNA: TGTGCCAGCCGGGGGTCGGGTGTCTATGAGCAGTTCTTC. Residues: CASRGSGVYEQFF.

The gene calls are TRBV9 and TRBJ2-2, with TRBD2 identical over 8 bases. There are 15 residues in the CDR3. Germline-derived CDR1 and CDR2 are SGDLS and YYNGEE. J was trimmed by 1 base and V by 3 bases; bases with no gene match: 2. The CDR3 loop is CASSASGRNTGELFF. The DNA of the CDR3 is TGTGCCAGCAGCGCCAGCGGGAGGAACACCGGGGAGCTGTTTTTT. The entire variable domain, with the rest obtained from reference TRBV9 and TRBJ2-2, is as follows: DSGVTQTPKHLITATGQRVTLRCSPRSGDLSVYWYQQSLDQGLQFLIQYYNGEERAKGNILERFSAQQFPDLHSELNLSSLELGDSALYFCASSASGRNTGELFFGEGSRLTVL.